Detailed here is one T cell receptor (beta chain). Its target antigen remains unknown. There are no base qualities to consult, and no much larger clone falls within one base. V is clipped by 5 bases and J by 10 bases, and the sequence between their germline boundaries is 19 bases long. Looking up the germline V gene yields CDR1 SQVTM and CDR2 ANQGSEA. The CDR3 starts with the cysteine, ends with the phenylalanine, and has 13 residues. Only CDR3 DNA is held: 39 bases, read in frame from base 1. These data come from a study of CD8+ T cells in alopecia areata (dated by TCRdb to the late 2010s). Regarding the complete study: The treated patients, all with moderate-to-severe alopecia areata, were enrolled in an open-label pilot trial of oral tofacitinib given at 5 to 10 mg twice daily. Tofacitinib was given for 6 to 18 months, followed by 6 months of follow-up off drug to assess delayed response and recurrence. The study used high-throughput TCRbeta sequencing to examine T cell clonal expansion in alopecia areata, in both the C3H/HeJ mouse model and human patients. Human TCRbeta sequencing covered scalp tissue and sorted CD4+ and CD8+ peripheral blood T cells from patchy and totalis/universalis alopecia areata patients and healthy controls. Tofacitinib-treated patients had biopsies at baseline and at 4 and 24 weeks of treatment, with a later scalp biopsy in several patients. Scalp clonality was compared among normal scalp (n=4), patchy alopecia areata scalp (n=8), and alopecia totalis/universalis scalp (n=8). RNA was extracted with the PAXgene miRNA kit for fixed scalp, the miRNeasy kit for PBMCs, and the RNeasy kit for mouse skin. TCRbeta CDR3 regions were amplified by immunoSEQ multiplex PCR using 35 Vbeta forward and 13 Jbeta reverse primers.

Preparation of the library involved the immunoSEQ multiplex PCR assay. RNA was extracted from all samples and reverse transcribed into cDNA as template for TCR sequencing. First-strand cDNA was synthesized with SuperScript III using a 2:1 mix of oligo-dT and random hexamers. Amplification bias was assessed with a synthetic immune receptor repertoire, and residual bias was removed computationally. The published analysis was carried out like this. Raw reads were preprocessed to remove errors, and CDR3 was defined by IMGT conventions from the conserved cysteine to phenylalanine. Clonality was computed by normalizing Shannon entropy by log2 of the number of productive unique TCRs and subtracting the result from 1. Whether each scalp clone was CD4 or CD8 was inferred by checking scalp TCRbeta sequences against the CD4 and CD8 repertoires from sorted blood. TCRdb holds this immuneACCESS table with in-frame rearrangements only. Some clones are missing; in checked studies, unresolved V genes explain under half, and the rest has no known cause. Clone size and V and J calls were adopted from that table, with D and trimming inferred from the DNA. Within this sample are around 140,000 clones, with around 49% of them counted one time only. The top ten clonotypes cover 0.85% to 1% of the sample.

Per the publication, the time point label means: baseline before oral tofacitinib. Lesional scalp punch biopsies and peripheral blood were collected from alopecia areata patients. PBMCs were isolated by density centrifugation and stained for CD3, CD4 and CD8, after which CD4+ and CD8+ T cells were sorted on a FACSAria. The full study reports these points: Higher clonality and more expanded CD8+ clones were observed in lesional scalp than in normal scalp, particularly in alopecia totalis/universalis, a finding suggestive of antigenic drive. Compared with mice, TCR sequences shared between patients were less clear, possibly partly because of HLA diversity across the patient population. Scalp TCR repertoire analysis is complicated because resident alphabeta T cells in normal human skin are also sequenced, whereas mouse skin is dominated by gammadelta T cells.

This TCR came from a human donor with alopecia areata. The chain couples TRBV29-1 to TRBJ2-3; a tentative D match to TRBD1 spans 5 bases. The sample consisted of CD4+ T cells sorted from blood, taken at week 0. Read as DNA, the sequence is TGCAGCGTTAGTTTGTCTGAAGCAGGGTCGCAGTATTTT. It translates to CSVSLSEAGSQYF.